Listed below are T cell receptor beta chains from one sample, sequenced in a study of blood T cell repertoires in COVID-19. The method was immunoSEQ multiplex PCR; TCRdb's version includes in-frame clones alone and lacks a portion of them. The table has over 90,000 clones, around 84% seen once; the top ten hold more than 10%. The sample consisted of peripheral blood. The receptors come from a human donor in a cohort sampled during active COVID-19. Both conserved end residues are part of each CDR3. The order of the fields is clone size, J gene, CDR3 length, V gene, D gene, CDR3 DNA, CDR3 protein. The D gene is left open where the match is weak. Clone size is not always given. Where it is, it says once, few, many or a class for expanded clones.

- | TRBJ1-1 | 14 | TRBV6-2/TRBV6-3 | - | TGTGCCAGCAGTAGAAGGACTGGGAACACTGAAGCTTTCTTT | CASSRRTGNTEAFF
- | TRBJ2-1 | 14 | TRBV7-3 | - | TGTGCCAGCAGCTTAAGTCCTACGAACAATGAGCAGTTCTTC | CASSLSPTNNEQFF
once | TRBJ2-5 | 16 | TRBV9 | TRBD2 | TGTGCCAGCAGCAAACGACTAGCGGGGTACCAAGAGACCCAGTACTTC | CASSKRLAGYQETQYF
- | TRBJ1-2 | 14 | TRBV7-9 | TRBD1 | TGTGCCAGCACCGGGCGACAGGGGGCTCGGGGCTACACCTTC | CASTGRQGARGYTF
- | TRBJ1-3 | 16 | TRBV2 | TRBD1 | TGTGCCAGCAGTGAAACGGGACAGGCCTCTGGAAACACCATATATTTT | CASSETGQASGNTIYF
- | TRBJ1-1 | 12 | TRBV13 | - | TGTGCCAGCAGCTTTGAGGTAGGAGTCGCTTTCTTT | CASSFEVGVAFF
- | TRBJ2-1 | 17 | TRBV19 | - | TGTGCCAGTAGTATAAGCTCCTTAGCGGCCCTCTACAATGAGCAGTTCTTC | CASSISSLAALYNEQFF
- | TRBJ1-4 | 14 | TRBV10-3 | TRBD1 | TGTGCCATCAGGGCCGGGACAGGGAATGAAAAACTGTTTTTT | CAIRAGTGNEKLFF
few | TRBJ1-5 | 15 | TRBV2 | TRBD1 | TGTGCCAGCAGCCTAGACAGGGGCCGCAATCAGCCCCAGCATTTT | CASSLDRGRNQPQHF
- | TRBJ2-3 | 15 | TRBV6-5 | TRBD2 | TGTGCCAGCAGTTACAGCGGGGGGGCCCCAGATACGCAGTATTTT | CASSYSGGAPDTQYF
- | TRBJ1-1 | 14 | TRBV5-1 | - | TGCGCCAGCAGAAGTGTGACAGAGAACACTGAAGCTTTCTTT | CASRSVTENTEAFF
- | TRBJ2-7 | 15 | TRBV7-9 | - | TGTGCCAGCAGCTTAGCGCAGTCAGTTGCGGGGAAGCAGTACTTC | CASSLAQSVAGKQYF
- | TRBJ2-7 | 12 | TRBV3-1/TRBV3-2 | - | TGTGCCAGCAGCCAAGTTCGCTACGAGCAGTACTTC | CASSQVRYEQYF
- | TRBJ2-3 | 16 | TRBV5-8 | TRBD2 | TGTGCCAGCACCCCGGGACTAGCGGGGTGGGCAGATACGCAGTATTTT | CASTPGLAGWADTQYF
- | TRBJ2-7 | 15 | TRBV5-4 | - | TGTGCCAGCAGCTTGTCTGTGCGGCAGGGGAACGAGCAGTACTTC | CASSLSVRQGNEQYF
- | TRBJ2-2 | 15 | TRBV29-1 | - | TGCAGCGTTGTGTCGATCCGGGGTGGCACCGGGGAGCTGTTTTTT | CSVVSIRGGTGELFF
- | TRBJ1-6 | 15 | TRBV27 | TRBD1 | TGTGCCAGCAGTTGGGACAGGGTCGGGAATTCACCCCTCCACTTT | CASSWDRVGNSPLHF
once | TRBJ2-2 | 15 | TRBV18 | - | TGTGCCAGCTCACCAAACAGGGATTTCGCCGGGGAGCTGTTTTTT | CASSPNRDFAGELFF
- | TRBJ2-4 | 16 | TRBV28 | TRBD2 | TGTGCCAGCAGCAGCGGGGGTTATCGCGCCAAAAACATTCAGTACTTC | CASSSGGYRAKNIQYF
- | TRBJ2-2 | 15 | TRBV14 | - | TGTGCCAGCAGCCCGGGACTGCATAACACCGGGGAGCTGTTTTTT | CASSPGLHNTGELFF
- | TRBJ1-1 | 13 | TRBV28 | - | TGTGCCAGCAGTTTTAGGAGGAACACTGAAGCTTTCTTT | CASSFRRNTEAFF
- | TRBJ1-1 | 14 | TRBV11-3 | - | TGTGCCAGCAGCTGGGGAGGGAGGAGCCCTGAAGCTTTCTTT | CASSWGGRSPEAFF
- | TRBJ2-1 | 15 | TRBV10-3 | - | TGTGCCATCTCGACTGAGGTGATCTCCTACAATGAGCAGTTCTTC | CAISTEVISYNEQFF
once | TRBJ2-3 | 16 | TRBV2 | TRBD1 | TGTGCCAGCAGTGAAATTGGACAGGGGAATTCTGGTACGCAGTATTTT | CASSEIGQGNSGTQYF
few | TRBJ2-1 | 16 | TRBV7-6 | TRBD2 | TGTGCCAGCAGCCTTGGACTAGCGGGGGCCCACAATGAGCAGTTCTTC | CASSLGLAGAHNEQFF
- | TRBJ1-1 | 14 | TRBV2 | TRBD1 | TGTGCCAGCAGGACAGGGTTGGCGAACACTGAAGCTTTCTTT | CASRTGLANTEAFF
- | TRBJ1-1 | 13 | TRBV5-1 | - | TGCGCCAGCAGCTTGATCAAGAACACTGAAGCTTTCTTT | CASSLIKNTEAFF
- | TRBJ2-2 | 12 | TRBV19 | - | TGTGCCAGTGTTTTCGGGACCGGGGAGCTGTTTTTT | CASVFGTGELFF
- | TRBJ2-7 | 15 | TRBV4-2 | TRBD1 | TGTGCCAGCAGCCCCTCCGGGACAGGGGACGACGAGCAGTACTTC | CASSPSGTGDDEQYF